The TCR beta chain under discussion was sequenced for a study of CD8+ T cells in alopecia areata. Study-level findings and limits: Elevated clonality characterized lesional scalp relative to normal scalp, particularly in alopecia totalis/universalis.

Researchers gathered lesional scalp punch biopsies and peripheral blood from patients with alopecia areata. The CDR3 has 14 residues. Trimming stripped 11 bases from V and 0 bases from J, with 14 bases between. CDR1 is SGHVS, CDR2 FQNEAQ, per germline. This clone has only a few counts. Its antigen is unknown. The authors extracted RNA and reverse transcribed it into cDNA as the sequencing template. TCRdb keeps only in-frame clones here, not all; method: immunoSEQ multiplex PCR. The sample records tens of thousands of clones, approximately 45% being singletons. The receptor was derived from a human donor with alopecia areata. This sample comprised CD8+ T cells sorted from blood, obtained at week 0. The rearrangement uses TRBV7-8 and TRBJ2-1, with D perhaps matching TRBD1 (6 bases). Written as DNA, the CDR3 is TGTGCCGTACGAAGGGGGAACTCCTACAATGAGCAGTTCTTC. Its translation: CAVRRGNSYNEQFF.